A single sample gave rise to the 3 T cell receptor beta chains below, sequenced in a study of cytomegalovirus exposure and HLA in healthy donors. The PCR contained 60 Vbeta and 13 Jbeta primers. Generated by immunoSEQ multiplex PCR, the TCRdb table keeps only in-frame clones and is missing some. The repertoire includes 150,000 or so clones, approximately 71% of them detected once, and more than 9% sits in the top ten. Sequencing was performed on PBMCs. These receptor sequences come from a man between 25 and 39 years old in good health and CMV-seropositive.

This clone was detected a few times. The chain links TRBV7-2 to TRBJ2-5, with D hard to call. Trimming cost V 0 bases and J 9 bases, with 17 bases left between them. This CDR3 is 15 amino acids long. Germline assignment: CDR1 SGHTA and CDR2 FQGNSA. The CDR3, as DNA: TGTGCCAGCAGCTTAGCGTTACAGATCCCGTCGGCCCAGTACTTC. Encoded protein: CASSLALQIPSAQYF.

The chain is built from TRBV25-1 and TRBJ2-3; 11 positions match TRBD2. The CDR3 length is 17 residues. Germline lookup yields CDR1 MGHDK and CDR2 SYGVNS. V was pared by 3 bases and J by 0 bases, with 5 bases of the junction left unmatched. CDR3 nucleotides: TGTGCCAGCAGTGACTCGACTAGCGGGAAAAGCACAGATACGCAGTATTTT. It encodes CASSDSTSGKSTDTQYF.

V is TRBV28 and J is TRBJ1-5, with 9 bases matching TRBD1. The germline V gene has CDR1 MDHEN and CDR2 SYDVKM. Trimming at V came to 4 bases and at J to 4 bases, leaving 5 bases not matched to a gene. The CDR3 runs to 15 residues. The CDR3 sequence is CASSSSDRGNQPQHF. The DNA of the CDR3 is TGTGCCAGCAGTTCCTCGGACAGGGGTAATCAGCCCCAGCATTTT.